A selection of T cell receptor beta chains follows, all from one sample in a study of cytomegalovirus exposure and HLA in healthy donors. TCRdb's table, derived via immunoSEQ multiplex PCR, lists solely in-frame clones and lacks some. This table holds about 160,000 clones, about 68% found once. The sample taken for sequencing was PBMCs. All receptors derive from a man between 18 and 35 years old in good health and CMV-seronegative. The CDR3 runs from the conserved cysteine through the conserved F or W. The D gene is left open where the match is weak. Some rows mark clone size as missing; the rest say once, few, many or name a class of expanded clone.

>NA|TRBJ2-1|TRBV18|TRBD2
TGTGCCAGCTCACCACCGGAACATCGGACTAGCGGGCGGAGCTCCTACAATGAGCAGTTCTTC
CASSPPEHRTSGRSSYNEQFF
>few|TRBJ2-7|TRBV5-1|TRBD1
TGCGCCAGCAGCCAATCCCGGGACAGGGCCCACGAGCAGTACTTC
CASSQSRDRAHEQYF
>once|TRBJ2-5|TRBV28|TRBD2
TGTGCCAGCAGTTTTCGCGGGAGGGGAGAAGAGACCCAGTACTTC
CASSFRGRGEETQYF
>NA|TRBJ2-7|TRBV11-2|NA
TGTGCCAGCAGCCCTGACCGAACTACCTACGAGCAGTACTTC
CASSPDRTTYEQYF
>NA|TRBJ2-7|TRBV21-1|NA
TGTGCCAGCCCCCAGGGGGACGCTTTGTCCTACGAGCAGTACTTC
CASPQGDALSYEQYF
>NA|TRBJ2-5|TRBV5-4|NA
TGTGCCAGCAGCCCCCAGCAAGAGACCCAGTACTTC
CASSPQQETQYF
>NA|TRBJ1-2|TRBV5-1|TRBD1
TGCGCCAGCAGCCCCGGGACAGCTAACTATGGCTACACCTTC
CASSPGTANYGYTF
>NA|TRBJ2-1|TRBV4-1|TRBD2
TGCGCCAGCAGCCAAGAACCCGGACTAGCGGGAGGAAGCTACAATGAGCAGTTCTTC
CASSQEPGLAGGSYNEQFF
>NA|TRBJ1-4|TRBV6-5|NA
TGTGCCAGCAGTTACTCCACCGAGCGAACTAATGAAAAACTGTTTTTT
CASSYSTERTNEKLFF
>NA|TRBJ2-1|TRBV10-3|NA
TGTGCCATCAGTGGGCCCCCGGGGGCGGGAGACAATGAGCAGTTCTTC
CAISGPPGAGDNEQFF
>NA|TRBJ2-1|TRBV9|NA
TGTGCCAGCAGCGTAGAGGGGTCGGCCTACAATGAGCAGTTCTTC
CASSVEGSAYNEQFF